The 2 T cell receptor beta chains reported below all come from one sample, sequenced in a study of blood T cell repertoires in COVID-19. Measured with immunoSEQ multiplex PCR; TCRdb has only the in-frame clones, and not every one. Here the sample spans 200,000 to 250,000 clones, roughly 80% being singletons. Sample: peripheral blood. These receptors all come from a woman older than 75 with COVID-19, enrolled during active disease.

This sequence joins TRBV5-1 and TRBJ2-5; 12 nucleotides agree with TRBD2. The CDR3 is 17 residues long. The V segment lost 3 bases and the J segment 2 bases; nucleotides outside the gene matches: 8. Germline V gene lookup returns CDR1 SGHRS and CDR2 YFSETQ. This CDR3 reads CASSSQPLAGGQETQYF. CDR3 coding DNA: TGCGCCAGCAGCTCACAACCACTAGCGGGGGGACAAGAGACCCAGTACTTC.

The chain links TRBV24-1 to TRBJ1-2, with D unclear. Deletions cut 2 bases from V and 8 bases from J, with 17 bases between. Germline V gives CDR1 KGHDR, CDR2 SFDVKD. The length of the CDR3 is 15 residues. This chain's CDR3 is CATSDSLALPQGYTF. Written as DNA, the CDR3 is TGTGCCACCAGTGATTCCCTAGCCCTGCCCCAAGGCTACACCTTC.